The 23 T cell receptor beta chains reported below all come from one sample, sequenced in a study of blood T cell repertoires in COVID-19. This table comes from immunoSEQ multiplex PCR, and its TCRdb copy is limited to in-frame clones, with some not included. The sample contains 200,000 to 250,000 clones, roughly 84% of which appear only once. The source material was peripheral blood. These TCRs come from a man aged 40-49 years with acute or convalescent COVID-19.

CDR3 amino acids: CASSLGGERQYF. The CDR3 nucleotides are TGCGCCAGCAGCTTGGGAGGAGAGAGGCAGTACTTC. The chain carries TRBV5-1 and TRBJ2-7; D gene unclear. V was pared by 0 bases and J by 9 bases, with 10 bases between. Per the germline V gene, CDR1 is SGHRS and CDR2 is YFSETQ. The CDR3 has 12 amino acids.

The V gene is TRBV3-1 (or the pseudogene TRBV3-2), the J gene TRBJ1-4; D is perhaps TRBD1 (6 bases). This CDR3 spans 17 amino acids. Germline values: CDR1 LGHDT, CDR2 YNNKEL (reference sequence). Trimming stripped 4 bases from V and 4 bases from J, with 19 bases between. CDR3 loop: CASSPSEGGVINEKLFF. Here the CDR3 DNA reads TGTGCCAGCAGCCCCTCCGAAGGGGGAGTGATTAATGAAAAACTGTTTTTT.

About this clone itself: At one of its ends the junction is not consistent with the germline gene, which may arise from a read error. The chain carries TRBV30 and TRBJ2-3; TRBD1 matches 7 bases. This CDR3 contains 12 residues. The germline gives CDR1 GTSNPN, CDR2 SVGIG (reference sequence). The CDR3 here is CAWGPWGTARFF. The DNA of the CDR3 is TGTGCCTGGGGGCCGTGGGGGACAGCACGATTTTTT.

The chain joins TRBV28 to TRBJ2-7; 10 bases are a match to TRBD2. The CDR3 consists of 15 residues. V was clipped by 7 bases and J by 5 bases; unmatched bases: 11. The germline V gene has CDR1 MDHEN and CDR2 SYDVKM. The CDR3 DNA reads as TGTGCCAGCAATGACAGCGGGGGGGCCTGGGACGAGCAGTACTTC. This codes for CASNDSGGAWDEQYF.

The CDR3 reads CASSQGGGANYGYTF. Here the CDR3 DNA reads TGCGCCAGCAGCCAAGGGGGGGGAGCTAACTATGGCTACACCTTC. The V and J genes are TRBV4-1 and TRBJ1-2; D perhaps matches TRBD1 (5 bases). V was clipped by 1 base and J by 0 bases, with 9 bases between them. The CDR3 is made up of 15 amino acids. In germline, CDR1 is MGHRA, CDR2 YSYEKL.

The sample holds one count of this clone. The rearrangement joins TRBV11-2 to TRBJ2-7, with TRBD2 identical over 10 bases. The germline CDR1 and CDR2 sequences are SGHAT and FQNNGV. V was pared by 0 bases and J by 0 bases, with 2 bases of the junction left unmatched. The CDR3 consists of 16 residues. CDR3 DNA: TGTGCCAGCAGCTTAGAAACTAGCGGGGCCTCCTACGAGCAGTACTTC. Translating gives CASSLETSGASYEQYF.

The CDR3, as DNA: TGTGCCAGCAGCTTAATACGTGCGACCGGGGAGCTGTTTTTT. Residues: CASSLIRATGELFF. This rearrangement joins TRBV5-6 to TRBJ2-2; no clear D. This CDR3 is 14 amino acids long. The V gene's germline CDR1 is SGHDT and CDR2 YYEEEE. The V and J ends lost 2 bases and 5 bases respectively, with 10 bases between them. Drawing the rest from reference TRBV5-6 and TRBJ2-2, the complete variable domain is DAGVTQSPTHLIKTRGQQVTLRCSPKSGHDTVSWYQQALGQGPQFIFQYYEEEERQRGNFPDRFSGHQFPNYSSELNVNALLLGDSALYLCASSLIRATGELFFGEGSRLTVL.

This clone occurred once. This rearrangement joins TRBV3-1 (or the pseudogene TRBV3-2) to TRBJ1-4, with a possible D match to TRBD1 (5 bases). CDR3 length equals 14 residues. Germline V gives CDR1 LGHDT, CDR2 YNNKEL (reference sequence). The germline V and J ends were trimmed by 5 bases and 8 bases, with 15 bases remaining between them. CDR3 amino acids: CASSERGVGEKLFF. The CDR3 region has the DNA TGTGCCAGCAGCGAAAGGGGCGTAGGAGAAAAACTGTTTTTT.

The chain joins TRBV19 to TRBJ1-2, with TRBD1 identical over 7 bases. The CDR3 covers 15 residues. V shed 6 bases and J 6 bases; nucleotides not matched to a gene: 13. Per the germline V gene, CDR1 is LNHDA and CDR2 is SQIVND (reference sequence). CDR3 sequence: CASSLLQGGLDGYTF. The CDR3 DNA reads TGTGCCAGTAGCTTACTCCAGGGGGGACTTGATGGCTACACCTTC.

The chain has TRBV7-9 and TRBJ2-1, with 8 bases matching TRBD1. J was trimmed by 3 bases and V by 5 bases; bases with no gene match: 6. The germline V gene encodes CDR1 SEHNR and CDR2 FQNEAQ (reference sequence). This CDR3 is built from 15 residues. CDR3 coding DNA: TGTGCCAGCAGCCACTCGGACAGGGTCTACAATGAGCAGTTCTTC. Protein product: CASSHSDRVYNEQFF.

The chain joins TRBV27 to TRBJ2-2; 8 nucleotides agree with TRBD1. V dropped 6 bases and J dropped 6; count of bases not matched to a gene: 9. The CDR3 length is 15 residues. Looked up from germline, CDR1 is MNHEY and CDR2 is SMNVEV (reference sequence). The CDR3 bases are TGTGCCAGCAGGCCGGGACAGGTGACCTCCGGGGAGCTGTTTTTT. Translated: CASRPGQVTSGELFF.

With respect to this clone: Distinct nucleotide sequences in the sample also encode this CDR3. CDR3 bases: TGCGCCAGCAGCAAGGGACAGGGCGGGGAGACCCAGTACTTC. The encoded protein is CASSKGQGGETQYF. The chain has TRBV5-1 and TRBJ2-5; 9 bases are a match to TRBD1. The CDR3 runs 14 residues. Germline CDR1 reads SGHRS; CDR2 reads YFSETQ. V shed 4 bases and J 5 bases; nucleotides not matched to a gene: 6.

The chain links TRBV7-9 to TRBJ2-3; possibly TRBD1 for D (5 bases). The CDR3 is 15 residues long. Per the germline V gene, CDR1 is SEHNR and CDR2 is FQNEAQ (reference sequence). V lost 3 bases and J 2 bases, leaving 12 bases between the germline ends. CDR3 nucleotides: TGTGCCAGCAGCTTGGGGCAGGGCTACACAGATACGCAGTATTTT. It encodes CASSLGQGYTDTQYF.

The rearrangement uses TRBV19 and TRBJ2-3; possible D gene TRBD2, 6 bases. Germline V CDR1 and CDR2: LNHDA, SQIVND (reference sequence). CDR3 length: 14 residues. V lost 4 bases and J 2 bases, leaving 10 bases between the germline ends. The chain's CDR3 is CASSTGDFTDTQYF. DNA for the CDR3: TGTGCCAGTAGTACCGGGGACTTCACAGATACGCAGTATTTT.

The chain links TRBV6-2 or TRBV6-3 to TRBJ1-5; TRBD1 matches at 7 bases. CDR3 length equals 14 residues. Trimming cost V 8 bases and J 3 bases; bases outside gene matches: 7. Germline V gene lookup returns CDR1 MNHEY and CDR2 SVGEGT. CDR3 nucleotides: TGTGCCAGCGGCCGGGACAGCACCAATCAGCCCCAGCATTTT. This sequence encodes CASGRDSTNQPQHF.

A single count supports this clone. The rearrangement links TRBV13 to TRBJ1-6; 7 bases fit TRBD1. V dropped 5 bases and J dropped 7; count of bases not matched to a gene: 5. Germline loops: CDR1 PRHDT, CDR2 FYEKMQ (reference sequence). This CDR3 is 14 amino acids long. This chain's CDR3 is CASSMTGKNSPLHF. The CDR3 coding sequence is TGTGCCAGCAGCATGACAGGGAAAAATTCACCCCTCCACTTT.

The chain uses TRBV7-3 and TRBJ2-1; D perhaps matches TRBD1 (5 bases). The ends were cut back, 0 bases at V and 5 bases at J, with 8 bases in the middle. CDR3 length: 14 amino acids. Germline loops: CDR1 SGHTA, CDR2 FQGTGA. DNA of the CDR3: TGTGCCAGCAGCTTAACAGGGGCGGACAATGAGCAGTTCTTC. It encodes CASSLTGADNEQFF.

J is TRBJ1-2 and V is TRBV24-1; 7 nucleotides match TRBD1. The germline V gene encodes CDR1 KGHDR and CDR2 SFDVKD. After removal of 3 bases from V and 4 bases from J, the junction contained 13 bases not matched to a gene. This CDR3 is 17 amino acids long. The CDR3 reads CATSDATGTDDFYGYTF. CDR3 sequence (DNA): TGTGCCACCAGTGATGCTACCGGGACAGATGACTTCTATGGCTACACCTTC.

The rearrangement links TRBV28 to TRBJ1-2, with D perhaps matching TRBD1 (5 bases). V gave up 3 bases and J gave up 6 bases, with 11 bases separating them. Germline values: CDR1 MDHEN, CDR2 SYDVKM. This CDR3 comprises 13 residues. The CDR3 DNA sequence: TGTGCCAGCAGTTTCCAGGGTACCCATGGCTACACCTTC. Its protein product is CASSFQGTHGYTF.

V usage is TRBV7-9 and J usage is TRBJ2-3; TRBD2 might be the D (6 bases). The V gene lost 5 bases and the J gene lost 4 bases, with 16 bases spanning the gap. Germline CDR1 reads SEHNR; CDR2 reads FQNEAQ (reference sequence). The CDR3 has 15 residues. The CDR3 region is CASSLMRGVSDTQYF. The CDR3 DNA is TGTGCCAGCAGCCTAATGCGCGGGGTGTCAGATACGCAGTATTTT.

With respect to this clone: This sample also contains other DNA sequences that code for the same CDR3. V usage is TRBV6-2 or TRBV6-3 and J usage is TRBJ2-7; D remains ambiguous. V lost 6 bases and J 3 bases, leaving 6 bases between the germline ends. The length of the CDR3 is 11 residues. CDR1 is MNHEY and CDR2 is SVGEGT in the germline V gene. The CDR3 loop reads CASSLNYEQYF. Here the CDR3 DNA reads TGTGCCAGCAGCCTCAACTACGAGCAGTACTTC.

This clone has only a few counts. The rearrangement links TRBV7-6 to TRBJ2-7; a weak D match, TRBD1 (5 bases). Germline V lookup: CDR1 SGHVS, CDR2 FNYEAQ. This CDR3 is built from 12 residues. Trimming took 5 bases from V and 3 from J, leaving 8 bases between them. The CDR3, as DNA: TGTGCCAGCAGCCCGGACATCTACGAGCAGTACTTC. It translates to CASSPDIYEQYF.

The V gene is TRBV20-1, the J gene TRBJ2-1, with unresolved D. The CDR3 loop spans 11 amino acids. The V gene's germline CDR1 is DFQATT and CDR2 SNEGSKA (reference sequence). V was trimmed by 4 bases and J by 4 bases, leaving 5 bases between them. The CDR3 region has the DNA TGCAGTGCTACCTCTTACAATGAGCAGTTCTTC. This translates into CSATSYNEQFF.